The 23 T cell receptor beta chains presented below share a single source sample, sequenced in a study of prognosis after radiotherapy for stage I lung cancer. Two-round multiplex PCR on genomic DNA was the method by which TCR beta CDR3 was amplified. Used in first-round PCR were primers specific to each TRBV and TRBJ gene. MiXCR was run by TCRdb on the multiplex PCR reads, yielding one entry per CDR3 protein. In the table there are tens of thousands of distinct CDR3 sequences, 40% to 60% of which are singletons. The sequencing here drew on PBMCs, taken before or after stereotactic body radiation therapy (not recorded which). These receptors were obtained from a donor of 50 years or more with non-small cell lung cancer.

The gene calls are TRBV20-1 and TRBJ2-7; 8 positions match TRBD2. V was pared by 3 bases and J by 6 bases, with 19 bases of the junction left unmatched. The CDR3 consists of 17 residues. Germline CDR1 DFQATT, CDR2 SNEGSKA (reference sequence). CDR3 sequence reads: CSASPPKSGSPCSEQYF. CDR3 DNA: TGCAGTGCTAGTCCACCTAAAAGCGGGAGTCCCTGTAGCGAGCAGTACTTC.

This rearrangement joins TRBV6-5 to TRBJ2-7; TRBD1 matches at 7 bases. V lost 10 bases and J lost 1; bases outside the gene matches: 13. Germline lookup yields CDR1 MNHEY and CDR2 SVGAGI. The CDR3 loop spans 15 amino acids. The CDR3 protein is CAIIYLSGGSYEQYF. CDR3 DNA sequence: TGTGCCATCATTTACCTATCAGGGGGTTCCTACGAGCAGTACTTC.

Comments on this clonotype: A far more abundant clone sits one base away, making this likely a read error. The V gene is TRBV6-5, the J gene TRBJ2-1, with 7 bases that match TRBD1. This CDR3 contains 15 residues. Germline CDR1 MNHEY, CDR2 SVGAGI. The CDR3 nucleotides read TGTGCCAGCAGTGACTCGAGACAGGGTTGTAATGAGCAGTTCTTC. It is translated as CASSDSRQGCNEQFF.

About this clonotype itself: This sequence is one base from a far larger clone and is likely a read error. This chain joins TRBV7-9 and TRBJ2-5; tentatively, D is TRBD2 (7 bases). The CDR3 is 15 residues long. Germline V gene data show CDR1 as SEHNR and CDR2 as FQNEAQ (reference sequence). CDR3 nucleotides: TGTGCCAGCAGTATGCATGGGGGGGCCCTTGTGACCAAGTACTTC. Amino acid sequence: CASSMHGGALVTKYF. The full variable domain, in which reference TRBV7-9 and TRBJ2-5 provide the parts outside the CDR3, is DTGVSQNPRHKITKRGQNVTFRCDPISEHNRLYWYRQTLGQGPEFLTYFQNEAQLEKSRLLSDRFSAERPKGSFSTLEIQRTEQGDSAMYLCASSMHGGALVTKYFGPGTRLLVL.

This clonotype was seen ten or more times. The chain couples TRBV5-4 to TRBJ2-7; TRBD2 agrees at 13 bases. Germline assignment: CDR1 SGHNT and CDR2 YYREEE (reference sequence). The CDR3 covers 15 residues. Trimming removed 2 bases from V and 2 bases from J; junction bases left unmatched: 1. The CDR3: CASSLTSGRAYEQYF. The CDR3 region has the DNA TGTGCCAGCAGCTTAACTAGCGGGAGGGCCTACGAGCAGTACTTC.

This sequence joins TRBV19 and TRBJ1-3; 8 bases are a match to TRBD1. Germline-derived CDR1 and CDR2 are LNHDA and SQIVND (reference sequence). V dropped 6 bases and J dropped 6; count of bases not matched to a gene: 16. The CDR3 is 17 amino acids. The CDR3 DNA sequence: TGTGCCAGTAGCTCCCGTAGGACAGGGATATGTGTAAACACCATATATTTT. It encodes CASSSRRTGICVNTIYF.

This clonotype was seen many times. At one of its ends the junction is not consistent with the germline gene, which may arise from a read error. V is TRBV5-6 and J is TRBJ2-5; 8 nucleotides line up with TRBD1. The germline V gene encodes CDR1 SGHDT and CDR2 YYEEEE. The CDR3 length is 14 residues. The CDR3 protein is CASGLGQGRVTQYF. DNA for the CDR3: TGTGCCAGCGGCTTAGGACAGGGCCGGGTGACCCAGTACTTC.

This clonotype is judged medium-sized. The CDR3 here is CASSYSTVNSPLHF. Here the CDR3 DNA reads TGTGCCAGCAGTTACTCGACGGTAAATTCACCCCTCCACTTT. V gene TRBV6-5 combines with J gene TRBJ1-6; D gene ambiguous. Germline V gene data show CDR1 as MNHEY and CDR2 as SVGAGI. V lost 0 bases and J lost 7, with 7 bases in between. CDR3 length: 14 amino acids.

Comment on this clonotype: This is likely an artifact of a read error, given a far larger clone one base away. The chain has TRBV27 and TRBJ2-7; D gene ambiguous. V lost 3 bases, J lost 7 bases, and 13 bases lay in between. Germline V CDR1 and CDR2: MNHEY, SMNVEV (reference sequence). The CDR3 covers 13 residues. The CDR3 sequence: CASSFDRYNEQYF. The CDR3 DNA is TGTGCCAGCAGTTTCGACCGCTACAATGAGCAGTACTTC.

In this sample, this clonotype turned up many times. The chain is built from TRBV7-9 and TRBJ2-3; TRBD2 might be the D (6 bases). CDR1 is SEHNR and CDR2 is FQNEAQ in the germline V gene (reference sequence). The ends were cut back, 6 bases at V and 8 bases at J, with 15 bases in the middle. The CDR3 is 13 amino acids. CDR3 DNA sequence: TGTGCCAGCAGAACTGGGACTCCTGCTACGCAGTATTTT. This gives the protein CASRTGTPATQYF. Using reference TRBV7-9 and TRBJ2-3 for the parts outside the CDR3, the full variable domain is DTGVSQNPRHKITKRGQNVTFRCDPISEHNRLYWYRQTLGQGPEFLTYFQNEAQLEKSRLLSDRFSAERPKGSFSTLEIQRTEQGDSAMYLCASRTGTPATQYFGPGTRLTVL.

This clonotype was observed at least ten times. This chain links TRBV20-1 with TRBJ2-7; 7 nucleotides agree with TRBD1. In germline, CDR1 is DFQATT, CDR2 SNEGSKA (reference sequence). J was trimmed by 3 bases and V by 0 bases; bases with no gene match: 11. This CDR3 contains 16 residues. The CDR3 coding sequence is TGCAGTGCTAGAGATGCCCAGGGACAGCTTGACTACGAGCAGTACTTC. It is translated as CSARDAQGQLDYEQYF.

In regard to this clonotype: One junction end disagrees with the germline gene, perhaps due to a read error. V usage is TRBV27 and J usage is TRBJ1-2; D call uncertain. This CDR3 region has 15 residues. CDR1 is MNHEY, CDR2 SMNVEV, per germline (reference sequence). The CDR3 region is CASSFNGQVVNGCTF. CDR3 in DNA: TGTGCCAGCAGTTTCAACGGGCAGGTGGTTAATGGCTGCACCTTC.

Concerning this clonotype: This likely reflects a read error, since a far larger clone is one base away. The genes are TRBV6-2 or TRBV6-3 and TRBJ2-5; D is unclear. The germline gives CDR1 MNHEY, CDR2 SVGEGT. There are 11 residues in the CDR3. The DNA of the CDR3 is TGTGCCAGCAGTTTTGTAGAGAACCAGTACTTC. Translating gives CASSFVENQYF.

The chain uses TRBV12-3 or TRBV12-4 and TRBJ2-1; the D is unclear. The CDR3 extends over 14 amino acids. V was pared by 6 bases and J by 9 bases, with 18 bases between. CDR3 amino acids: CASSTAVVGGEQFF. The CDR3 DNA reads TGTGCCAGCAGCACTGCCGTGGTAGGTGGTGAGCAGTTCTTC.

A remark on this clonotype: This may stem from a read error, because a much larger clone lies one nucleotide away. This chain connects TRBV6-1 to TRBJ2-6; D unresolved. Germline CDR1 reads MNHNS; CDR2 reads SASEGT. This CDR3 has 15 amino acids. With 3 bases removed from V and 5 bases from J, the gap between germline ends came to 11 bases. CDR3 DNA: TGTGCCAGCAGTGACCACTCAGGTCGGGCCAACGTCCTGACTTTC. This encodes CASSDHSGRANVLTF.

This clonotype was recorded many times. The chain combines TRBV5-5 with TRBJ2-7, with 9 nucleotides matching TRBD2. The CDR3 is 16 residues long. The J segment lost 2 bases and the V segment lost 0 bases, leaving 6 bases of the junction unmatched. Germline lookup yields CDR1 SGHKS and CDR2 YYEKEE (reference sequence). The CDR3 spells CASSLVGTSLTYEQYF. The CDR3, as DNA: TGTGCCAGCAGCTTGGTTGGGACTAGCCTTACCTACGAGCAGTACTTC.

The CDR3 nucleotides are TGCGCCAGCAGCTTGGACGCAGACACAGATACGCAGTATTTT. Translated: CASSLDADTDTQYF. This chain uses TRBV5-1 with TRBJ2-3; D gene uncertain. Per germline, CDR1 SGHRS and CDR2 YFSETQ. CDR3 length: 14 amino acids. Trimming cost V 0 bases and J 2 bases, with 7 bases left between them. The full variable domain, rest sourced from reference TRBV5-1 and TRBJ2-3, is KAGVTQTPRYLIKTRGQQVTLSCSPISGHRSVSWYQQTPGQGLQFLFEYFSETQRNKGNFPGRFSGRQFSNSRSEMNVSTLELGDSALYLCASSLDADTDTQYFGPGTRLTVL.

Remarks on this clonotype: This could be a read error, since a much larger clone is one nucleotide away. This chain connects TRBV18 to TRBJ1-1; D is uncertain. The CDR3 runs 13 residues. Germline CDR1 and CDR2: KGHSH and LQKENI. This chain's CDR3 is CASSRDINTAAFF. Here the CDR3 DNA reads TGTGCCAGCTCACGCGACATTAATACTGCAGCTTTCTTT.

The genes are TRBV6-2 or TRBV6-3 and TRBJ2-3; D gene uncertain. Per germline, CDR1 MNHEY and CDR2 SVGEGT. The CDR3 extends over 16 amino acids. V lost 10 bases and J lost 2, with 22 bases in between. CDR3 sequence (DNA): TGTGCCATCACCCCGGTGTGGGGTCCAACCACAGATACGCAGTATTTT. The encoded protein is CAITPVWGPTTDTQYF.

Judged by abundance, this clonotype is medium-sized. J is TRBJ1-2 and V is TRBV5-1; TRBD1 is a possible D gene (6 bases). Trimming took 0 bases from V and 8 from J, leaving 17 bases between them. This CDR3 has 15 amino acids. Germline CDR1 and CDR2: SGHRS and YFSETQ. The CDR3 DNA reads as TGCGCCAGCAGCTTGGACGGTACAGGGATGGACGGCTACACCTTC. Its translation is CASSLDGTGMDGYTF.

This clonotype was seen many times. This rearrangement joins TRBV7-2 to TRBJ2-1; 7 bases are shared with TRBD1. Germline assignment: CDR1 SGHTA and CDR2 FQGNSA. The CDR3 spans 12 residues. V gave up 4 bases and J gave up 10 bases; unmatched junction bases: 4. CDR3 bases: TGTGCCAGCAGCTCAATACAGGGGGAGCAGTTCTTC. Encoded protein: CASSSIQGEQFF.

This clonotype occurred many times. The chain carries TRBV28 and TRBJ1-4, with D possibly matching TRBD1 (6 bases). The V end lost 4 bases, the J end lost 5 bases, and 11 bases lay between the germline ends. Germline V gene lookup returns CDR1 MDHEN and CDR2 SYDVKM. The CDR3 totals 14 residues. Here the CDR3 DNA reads TGTGCCAGCAGTTCGACAGGTGACAATGAAAAACTGTTTTTT. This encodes CASSSTGDNEKLFF.

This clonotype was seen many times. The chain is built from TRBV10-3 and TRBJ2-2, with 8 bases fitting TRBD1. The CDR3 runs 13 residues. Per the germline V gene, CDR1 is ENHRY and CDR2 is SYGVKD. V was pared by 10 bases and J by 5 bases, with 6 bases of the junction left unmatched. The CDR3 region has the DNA TGTGCCACTCGGACAGGGCAGACCGGGGAGCTGTTTTTT. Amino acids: CATRTGQTGELFF.